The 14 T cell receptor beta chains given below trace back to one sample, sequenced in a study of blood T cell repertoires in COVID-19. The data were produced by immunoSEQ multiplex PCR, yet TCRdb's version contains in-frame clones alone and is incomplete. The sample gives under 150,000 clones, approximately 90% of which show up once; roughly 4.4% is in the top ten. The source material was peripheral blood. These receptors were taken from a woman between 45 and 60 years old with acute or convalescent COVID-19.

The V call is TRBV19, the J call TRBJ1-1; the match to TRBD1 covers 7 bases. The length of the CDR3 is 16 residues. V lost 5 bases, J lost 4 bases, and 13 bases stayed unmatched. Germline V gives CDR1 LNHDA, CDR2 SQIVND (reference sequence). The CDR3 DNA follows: TGTGCCAGTAGTGTGCTACTGAACAGGGGTGGCACTGAAGCTTTCTTT. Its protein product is CASSVLLNRGGTEAFF.

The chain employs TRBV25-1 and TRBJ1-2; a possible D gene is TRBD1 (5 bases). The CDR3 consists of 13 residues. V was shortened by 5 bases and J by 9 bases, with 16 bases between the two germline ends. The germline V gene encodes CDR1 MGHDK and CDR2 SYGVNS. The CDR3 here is CASSLAGRGSYTF. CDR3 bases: TGTGCCAGCAGTCTGGCAGGCCGGGGGAGCTACACCTTC.

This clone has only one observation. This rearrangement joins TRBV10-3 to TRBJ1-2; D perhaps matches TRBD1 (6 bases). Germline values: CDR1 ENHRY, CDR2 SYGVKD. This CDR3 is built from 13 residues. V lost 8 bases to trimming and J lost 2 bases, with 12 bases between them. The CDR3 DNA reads TGTGCCATCGGGTCAACAGGGAACTATGGCTACACCTTC. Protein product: CAIGSTGNYGYTF.

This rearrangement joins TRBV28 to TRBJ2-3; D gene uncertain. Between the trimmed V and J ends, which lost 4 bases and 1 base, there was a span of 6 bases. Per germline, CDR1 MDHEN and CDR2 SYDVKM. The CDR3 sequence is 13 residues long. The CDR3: CASSSPGTDTQYF. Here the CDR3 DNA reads TGTGCCAGCAGTTCCCCAGGCACAGATACGCAGTATTTT.

The CDR3: CASSWGTGVGYTF. CDR3 DNA: TGTGCCAGCAGTTGGGGGACAGGGGTCGGCTACACCTTC. This chain connects TRBV2 to TRBJ1-2, with 10 nucleotides matching TRBD1. This CDR3 is built from 13 residues. Germline CDR1 is SNHLY and CDR2 is FYNNEI. J gave up 8 bases and V 5 bases, and 5 bases lay outside the gene matches.

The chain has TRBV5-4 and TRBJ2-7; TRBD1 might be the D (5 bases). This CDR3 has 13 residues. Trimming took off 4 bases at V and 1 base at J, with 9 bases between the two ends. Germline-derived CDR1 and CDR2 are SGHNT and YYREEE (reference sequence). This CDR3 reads CASSPDRSYEQYF. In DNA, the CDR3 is TGTGCCAGCAGCCCCGACAGATCCTACGAGCAGTACTTC.

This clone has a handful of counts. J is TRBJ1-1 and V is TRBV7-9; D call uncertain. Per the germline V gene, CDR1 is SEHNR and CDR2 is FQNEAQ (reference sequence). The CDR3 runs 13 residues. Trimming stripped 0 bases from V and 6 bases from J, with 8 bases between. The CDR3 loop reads CASSLASEAEAFF. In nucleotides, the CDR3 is TGTGCCAGCAGCTTAGCGTCGGAGGCTGAAGCTTTCTTT.

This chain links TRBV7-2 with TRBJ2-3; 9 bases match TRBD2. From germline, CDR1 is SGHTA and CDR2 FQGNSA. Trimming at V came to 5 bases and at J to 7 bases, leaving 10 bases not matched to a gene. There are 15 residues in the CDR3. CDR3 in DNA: TGTGCCAGCAGCCCCCCCCTAGCGGGGAGGTATACGCAGTATTTT. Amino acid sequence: CASSPPLAGRYTQYF. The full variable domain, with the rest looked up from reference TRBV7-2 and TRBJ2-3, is GAGVSQSPSNKVTEKGKDVELRCDPISGHTALYWYRQSLGQGLEFLIYFQGNSAPDKSGLPSDRFSAERTGGSVSTLTIQRTQQEDSAVYLCASSPPLAGRYTQYFGPGTRLTVL.

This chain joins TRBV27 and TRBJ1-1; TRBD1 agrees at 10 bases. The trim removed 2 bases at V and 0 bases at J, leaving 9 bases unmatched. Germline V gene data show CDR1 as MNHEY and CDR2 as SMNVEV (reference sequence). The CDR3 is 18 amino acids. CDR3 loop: CASSLKSPGQGMNTEAFF. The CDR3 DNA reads TGTGCCAGCAGTTTAAAGTCCCCGGGACAGGGGATGAACACTGAAGCTTTCTTT.

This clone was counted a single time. The CDR3 here is CASSGRTYNEQFF. The CDR3 nucleotides are TGTGCCAGCAGCGGGCGAACCTACAATGAGCAGTTCTTC. The chain links TRBV7-9 to TRBJ2-1; D is ambiguous. The CDR3 contains 13 residues. CDR1 and CDR2 from the germline V gene are SEHNR and FQNEAQ (reference sequence). Trimming pared 5 bases from V and 2 bases from J, leaving 7 bases between.

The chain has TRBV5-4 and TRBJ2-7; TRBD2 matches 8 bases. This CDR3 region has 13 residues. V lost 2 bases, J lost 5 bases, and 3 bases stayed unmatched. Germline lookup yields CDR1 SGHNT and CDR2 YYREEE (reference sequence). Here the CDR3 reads CASSFGGANEQYF. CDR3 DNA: TGTGCCAGCAGCTTCGGGGGGGCGAACGAGCAGTACTTC.

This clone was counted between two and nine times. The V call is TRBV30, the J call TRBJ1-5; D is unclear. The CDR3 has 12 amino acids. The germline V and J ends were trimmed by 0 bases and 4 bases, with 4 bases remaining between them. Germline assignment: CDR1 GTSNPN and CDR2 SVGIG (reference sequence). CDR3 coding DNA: TGTGCCTGGAGTGTATCAAATCAGCCCCAGCATTTT. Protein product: CAWSVSNQPQHF. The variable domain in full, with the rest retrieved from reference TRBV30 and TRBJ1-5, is SQTIHQWPATLVQPVGSPLSLECTVEGTSNPNLYWYRQAAGRGLQLLFYSVGIGQISSEVPQNLSASRPQDRQFILSSKKLLLSDSGFYLCAWSVSNQPQHFGDGTRLSIL.

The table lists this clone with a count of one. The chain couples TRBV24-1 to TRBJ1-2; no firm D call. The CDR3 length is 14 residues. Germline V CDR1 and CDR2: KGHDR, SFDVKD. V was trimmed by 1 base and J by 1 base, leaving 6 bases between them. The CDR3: CATSDFTVNYGYTF. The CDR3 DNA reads TGTGCCACCAGTGATTTTACAGTTAACTATGGCTACACCTTC.

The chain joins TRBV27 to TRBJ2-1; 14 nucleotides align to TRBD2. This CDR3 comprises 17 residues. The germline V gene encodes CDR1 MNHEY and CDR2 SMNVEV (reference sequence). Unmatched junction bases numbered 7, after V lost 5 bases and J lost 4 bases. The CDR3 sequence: CASSQGLAGAGYNEQFF. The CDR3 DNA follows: TGTGCCAGCAGTCAGGGACTAGCGGGAGCGGGGTACAATGAGCAGTTCTTC.